A single sample gave rise to the 8 T cell receptor beta chains below, sequenced in a study of cytomegalovirus exposure and HLA in healthy donors. The PCR had 60 Vbeta and 13 Jbeta primers. Here immunoSEQ multiplex PCR was the method, and the copy in TCRdb shows in-frame clones only, minus some. The sample lists roughly 120,000 clones; 55% to 65% were seen once. The specimen sequenced was PBMCs. Receptors originate from a woman aged 40 to 55 in good health and CMV-seropositive.

This clone was observed a handful of times. J is TRBJ2-1 and V is TRBV27; TRBD2 aligns across 10 bases. Germline V gives CDR1 MNHEY, CDR2 SMNVEV (reference sequence). V gave up 4 bases and J gave up 3 bases; unmatched junction bases: 9. The CDR3 loop spans 17 amino acids. The CDR3 loop reads CASSSWASGSYYNEQFF. The CDR3 DNA sequence: TGTGCCAGCAGTTCATGGGCTAGCGGGAGCTACTACAATGAGCAGTTCTTC.

This clone was observed a handful of times. V usage is TRBV4-1 and J usage is TRBJ2-1, with TRBD2 as a possible D gene (6 bases). Trimming shortened V by 6 bases and J by 13 bases, and 16 bases separated the two germline ends. The germline V gene has CDR1 MGHRA and CDR2 YSYEKL. This CDR3 has 12 amino acids. The DNA of the CDR3 is TGCGCCAGCAGTGACACCGGGACTCTTCAGTTCTTC. Translating gives CASSDTGTLQFF.

This chain uses TRBV29-1 with TRBJ2-1; the match to TRBD2 covers 9 bases. The V and J ends lost 3 bases and 5 bases, in that order; junction bases with no gene match: 8. Looked up from germline, CDR1 is SQVTM and CDR2 is ANQGSEA. The CDR3 is 15 residues long. The CDR3 here is CSVEGGVAGDNEQFF. CDR3 DNA: TGCAGCGTTGAGGGGGGGGTAGCGGGAGACAATGAGCAGTTCTTC.

The V gene is TRBV30, the J gene TRBJ2-5; TRBD2 matches 8 bases. V gave up 0 bases and J gave up 5 bases; unmatched junction bases: 8. This CDR3 has 15 amino acids. The germline gives CDR1 GTSNPN, CDR2 SVGIG (reference sequence). CDR3 in DNA: TGTGCCTGGAGTGTAACGGGAGGGCCTCTGGAGACCCAGTACTTC. It codes for CAWSVTGGPLETQYF.

This clone occurred a few times. V and J are TRBV5-1 and TRBJ2-1; 8 nucleotides agree with TRBD2. V lost 3 bases to trimming and J lost 11 bases; unmatched junction nucleotides: 10. This CDR3 spans 14 amino acids. Per germline, CDR1 SGHRS and CDR2 YFSETQ. CDR3 coding DNA: TGCGCCAGCAGCTCCGGGACTAGAGCCCCACAGCAGTTCTTC. This codes for CASSSGTRAPQQFF.

This clone turned up a few times. The J gene is TRBJ2-5, the V gene TRBV5-1, with 7 bases lining up with TRBD1. This CDR3 comprises 16 residues. CDR1 SGHRS and CDR2 YFSETQ come from the germline V gene. The V gene end was trimmed by 0 bases and the J gene end by 2 bases; junction bases not matched to a gene: 7. CDR3 coding DNA: TGCGCCAGCAGCTTGGGACAGGGTAGGGGGCAAGAGACCCAGTACTTC. As protein: CASSLGQGRGQETQYF.

Comments on this clone: At one of its ends the junction is not consistent with the germline gene, which may arise from a read error. The CDR3, as DNA: TGTTCCAGCAGCTTAGCGCCTGGAACTTCAGGTACTGAAGCTTTCTTT. Its translation is CSSSLAPGTSGTEAFF. This sequence joins TRBV7-9 and TRBJ1-1; D gene ambiguous. This CDR3 has 16 amino acids. CDR1 and CDR2 from the germline V gene are SEHNR and FQNEAQ (reference sequence).

The chain joins TRBV13 to TRBJ2-5, with no clear D. V lost 4 bases and J lost 6, with 18 bases in between. The length of the CDR3 is 15 residues. Germline V gives CDR1 PRHDT, CDR2 FYEKMQ (reference sequence). The CDR3 DNA sequence: TGTGCCAGCAGCTCCTCTGCGCATCACCCTAAGACCCAGTACTTC. This sequence encodes CASSSSAHHPKTQYF.